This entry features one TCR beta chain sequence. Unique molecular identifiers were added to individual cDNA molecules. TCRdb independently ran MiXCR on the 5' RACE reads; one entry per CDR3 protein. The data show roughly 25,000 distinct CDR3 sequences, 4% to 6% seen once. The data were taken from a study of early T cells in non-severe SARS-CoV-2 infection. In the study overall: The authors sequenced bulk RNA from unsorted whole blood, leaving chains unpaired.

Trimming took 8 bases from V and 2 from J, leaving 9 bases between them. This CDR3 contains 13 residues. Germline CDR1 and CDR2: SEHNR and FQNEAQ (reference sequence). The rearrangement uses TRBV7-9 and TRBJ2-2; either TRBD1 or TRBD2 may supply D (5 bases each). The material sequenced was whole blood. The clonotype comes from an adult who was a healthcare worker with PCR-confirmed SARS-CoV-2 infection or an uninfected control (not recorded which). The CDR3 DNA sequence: TGTGCCAGCGAGGGGAGTAACACCGGGGAGCTGTTTTTT. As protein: CASEGSNTGELFF.